Below, 25 T cell receptor beta chains from the same sample are listed, as sequenced in a study of regulatory T cells in long-lasting Graves disease. Combining iRepertoire HTBI primers with Arm-PCR of CDR3 regions, the authors built TCR beta libraries. One entry per CDR3 protein results from TCRdb running MiXCR on the multiplex PCR reads. The repertoire has some 200,000 distinct CDR3 sequences, roughly 19% of them found once; the top ten carry approximately 12%. Time point in this sample: newly diagnosed GD, antithyroid drugs for less than 3 months. PBMC-derived RNA was used for the TCR library. The data were also submitted as part of a second study, on T cells in Graves' hyperthyroidism and ophthalmopathy.

The source was peripheral blood mononuclear cells (PBMCs), collected at new diagnosis, from a patient treated with antithyroid drugs. The receptor set was obtained from a woman aged 25 to 45 with Graves disease.

This clonotype was counted many times. The gene calls are TRBV6-5 and TRBJ1-1; 8 bases map to TRBD1. From germline, CDR1 is MNHEY and CDR2 SVGAGI. Unmatched junction bases numbered 4, after V lost 2 bases and J lost 2 bases. This CDR3 spans 15 amino acids. CDR3 bases: TGTGCCAGCAGTTACCTCGGGACAGGCAACACTGAAGCTTTCTTT. Its translation: CASSYLGTGNTEAFF.

This clonotype was counted many times. V gene TRBV2 combines with J gene TRBJ1-2; D gene uncertain. This CDR3 spans 15 amino acids. V gave up 6 bases and J gave up 1 base, with 15 bases separating them. Germline loops: CDR1 SNHLY, CDR2 FYNNEI. This CDR3 reads CASRGNAANNYGYTF. The CDR3 nucleotides read TGTGCCAGCAGGGGAAATGCCGCTAATAACTATGGCTACACCTTC.

This clonotype was picked up many times. The chain links TRBV19 to TRBJ1-2; no firm D call. The V end was cut by 6 bases, the J end by 0 bases, with 11 bases between. The CDR3 has 14 amino acids. Germline loops: CDR1 LNHDA, CDR2 SQIVND (reference sequence). The CDR3 nucleotides read TGTGCCAGTAGAAAGGACCCAGCTAACTATGGCTACACCTTC. Its translation: CASRKDPANYGYTF.

This clonotype was counted at least ten times. This chain joins TRBV27 and TRBJ2-5, with 13 bases lining up with TRBD2. This CDR3 has 15 amino acids. The germline gives CDR1 MNHEY, CDR2 SMNVEV (reference sequence). J lost 5 bases, V lost 6 bases, and 6 bases had no gene match. CDR3 in amino acids: CASRAGTSGMETQYF. The CDR3 DNA sequence: TGTGCCAGCAGAGCCGGGACTAGCGGGATGGAGACCCAGTACTTC.

This clonotype was detected ten times or more. The rearrangement uses TRBV15 and TRBJ1-2; TRBD1 matches 8 bases. Germline CDR1 LNHNV, CDR2 YYDKDF (reference sequence). The CDR3 is made up of 15 amino acids. V was clipped by 2 bases and J by 5 bases; unmatched bases: 7. CDR3 DNA: TGTGCCACCAGCAGATCCACAGGGGGGAGATATGGCTACACCTTC. Translated, it gives CATSRSTGGRYGYTF. Full variable domain (missing parts from reference TRBV15 and TRBJ1-2): DAMVIQNPRYQVTQFGKPVTLSCSQTLNHNVMYWYQQKSSQAPKLLFHYYDKDFNNEADTPDNFQSRRPNTSFCFLDIRSPGLGDTAMYLCATSRSTGGRYGYTFGSGTRLTVV.

J is TRBJ1-4 and V is TRBV15, with 10 bases identical to TRBD1. The CDR3 length is 16 residues. Germline CDR1 and CDR2: LNHNV and YYDKDF (reference sequence). The J segment lost 6 bases and the V segment lost 2 bases, leaving 6 bases of the junction unmatched. CDR3 sequence reads: CATSRLGQGVDEKLFF. The CDR3 region has the DNA TGTGCCACCAGCAGACTAGGACAGGGGGTGGATGAAAAACTGTTTTTT.

This clonotype was counted a few times. The CDR3 DNA reads TGTGCCAGCTCAAGGACAGGGACAGATACGCAGTATTTT. Residues: CASSRTGTDTQYF. The chain recombines TRBV18 with TRBJ2-3; TRBD1 matches at 8 bases. This CDR3 contains 13 residues. The trim removed 5 bases at V and 3 bases at J, leaving 1 base unmatched. CDR1 is KGHSH and CDR2 is LQKENI in the germline V gene.

This clonotype has ten or more counts. V usage is TRBV12-3 or TRBV12-4 and J usage is TRBJ2-4; D gene uncertain. V was clipped by 1 base and J by 6 bases, with 13 bases between them. The CDR3 is made up of 15 amino acids. In DNA form, the CDR3 reads TGTGCCAGCAGTTTAGGGCTAGAGCTTCTAAACATTCAGTACTTC. This codes for CASSLGLELLNIQYF.

Ten or more counts support this clonotype. The chain carries TRBV27 and TRBJ2-1; D gene ambiguous. With 5 bases removed from V and 7 bases from J, the gap between germline ends came to 15 bases. The germline V gene encodes CDR1 MNHEY and CDR2 SMNVEV (reference sequence). This CDR3 has 14 amino acids. This CDR3 reads CASSPISPFNEQFF. The CDR3, as DNA: TGTGCCAGCAGTCCTATCTCCCCCTTTAATGAGCAGTTCTTC.

This clonotype has a count of ten or more. The CDR3: CASSPSGGGGYNEQFF. Written as DNA, the CDR3 is TGTGCCAGCAGCCCTAGCGGGGGGGGGGGCTACAATGAGCAGTTCTTC. This chain uses TRBV7-2 with TRBJ2-1; TRBD2 matches at 12 bases. Unmatched junction bases numbered 5, after V lost 5 bases and J lost 3 bases. The CDR3 consists of 16 residues. Germline lookup yields CDR1 SGHTA and CDR2 FQGNSA.

The V gene is TRBV27, the J gene TRBJ1-2; 7 nucleotides align to TRBD1. The CDR3 has 17 residues. After removal of 5 bases from V and 3 bases from J, the junction contained 15 bases not matched to a gene. Looked up from germline, CDR1 is MNHEY and CDR2 is SMNVEV (reference sequence). The DNA for the CDR3 is TGTGCCAGCAGTCTAACCGCCGAGGGGGCGCTTGACTATGGCTACACCTTC. It codes for CASSLTAEGALDYGYTF.

This clonotype was observed many times. The rearrangement uses TRBV6-2 or TRBV6-3 and TRBJ2-7; 9 nucleotides align to TRBD2. Germline V gene data show CDR1 as MNHEY and CDR2 as SVGEGT. This CDR3 region has 14 residues. Trimming removed 2 bases from V and 6 bases from J; junction bases left unmatched: 5. The DNA of the CDR3 is TGTGCCAGCAGTTACACGCGGGAGGGCCTCGAGCAGTACTTC. This gives the protein CASSYTREGLEQYF.

The sample holds many counts of this clonotype. The V call is TRBV2, the J call TRBJ2-7; TRBD1 aligns across 8 bases. Trimming removed 4 bases from V and 7 bases from J; junction bases left unmatched: 15. CDR3 length: 16 amino acids. From germline, CDR1 is SNHLY and CDR2 FYNNEI. CDR3 coding DNA: TGTGCCAGCAGTGCGCTGATAAACGACAGGGGCGGGGAGCAGTACTTC. Residues: CASSALINDRGGEQYF. Full variable domain (outside the CDR3, taken from reference TRBV2 and TRBJ2-7): EPEVTQTPSHQVTQMGQEVILRCVPISNHLYFYWYRQILGQKVEFLVSFYNNEISEKSEIFDDQFSVERPDGSNFTLKIRSTKLEDSAMYFCASSALINDRGGEQYFGPGTRLTVT.

A remark on this clonotype: A far larger clone is one base from this, pointing to a likely read error. CDR3 bases: TGTGCCACCCATGAGACAGAGAGCTATGGCTACACCTTC. It translates to CATHETESYGYTF. The rearrangement joins TRBV27 to TRBJ1-2; perhaps TRBD1 as D (5 bases). Between the trimmed V and J ends, which lost 10 bases and 4 bases, there was a span of 16 bases. The CDR3 runs 13 residues. The germline V gene encodes CDR1 MNHEY and CDR2 SMNVEV (reference sequence).

This clonotype was observed many times. The chain links TRBV18 to TRBJ1-5; no firm D call. The CDR3 runs to 13 residues. The V gene's germline CDR1 is KGHSH and CDR2 LQKENI. Trimming pared 3 bases from V and 8 bases from J, leaving 11 bases between. CDR3 DNA sequence: TGTGCCAGCTCACCCCACCATGGGGAGCCCCAGCATTTT. As protein: CASSPHHGEPQHF.

The V call is TRBV27, the J call TRBJ2-7, with 8 bases fitting TRBD2. The CDR3 runs to 11 residues. V lost 8 bases to trimming and J lost 8 bases; unmatched junction nucleotides: 5. CDR1 is MNHEY and CDR2 is SMNVEV in the germline V gene (reference sequence). CDR3 amino acids: CASGTGGKQYF. CDR3 DNA: TGTGCCAGCGGTACGGGGGGGAAGCAGTACTTC.

This clonotype has at least ten counts. The V gene is TRBV11-1, the J gene TRBJ2-7; TRBD2 aligns across 7 bases. Germline V gene sequence: CDR1 SGHAT, CDR2 FQDESV (reference sequence). Trimming at V came to 5 bases and at J to 2 bases, leaving 12 bases not matched to a gene. The length of the CDR3 is 16 residues. The DNA of the CDR3 is TGTGCCAGCAGCCTGTCGGGGGGAAAGAACCCCTACGAGCAGTACTTC. As protein: CASSLSGGKNPYEQYF.

In this sample, this clonotype turned up once. V is TRBV11-2 and J is TRBJ2-1; TRBD1 matches 7 bases. Trimming cost V 7 bases and J 10 bases; bases outside gene matches: 10. The CDR3 consists of 13 residues. Germline V CDR1 and CDR2: SGHAT, FQNNGV. DNA for the CDR3: TGTGCCAGCACCAACAGGGGTTCGGGGGAGCAGTTCTTC. The encoded protein is CASTNRGSGEQFF.

The sample holds many counts of this clonotype. The V gene is TRBV11-3, the J gene TRBJ2-5; D may correspond to TRBD1 or TRBD2 (5 bases each). The germline CDR1 and CDR2 sequences are SGHNT and YENEEA. V lost 5 bases to trimming and J lost 5 bases, with 18 bases between them. The CDR3 consists of 15 residues. For the CDR3, the DNA is TGTGCCAGCAGCCCACCCGAGGGGCTGGGGGAGACCCAGTACTTC. It encodes CASSPPEGLGETQYF.

The chain links TRBV30 to TRBJ1-1, with D possibly TRBD1 on 5 matching bases. From germline, CDR1 is GTSNPN and CDR2 SVGIG (reference sequence). The CDR3 length is 13 residues. Trimming shortened V by 0 bases and J by 3 bases, and 8 bases separated the two germline ends. The CDR3 loop is CAWSVSRDTEAFF. In nucleotides, the CDR3 is TGTGCCTGGAGTGTAAGCAGGGACACTGAAGCTTTCTTT.

This clonotype came up many times. As DNA, the CDR3 is TGTGCCAGCAGCCCTCCTAGCGGGGGGTCTTACAATGAGCAGTTCTTC. Translating gives CASSPPSGGSYNEQFF. V and J are TRBV13 and TRBJ2-1, with 11 bases that match TRBD2. Per the germline V gene, CDR1 is PRHDT and CDR2 is FYEKMQ (reference sequence). The CDR3 covers 16 residues. Trimming at V came to 5 bases and at J to 4 bases, leaving 7 bases not matched to a gene.

The chain uses TRBV6-1 and TRBJ2-4; D is perhaps TRBD1 or TRBD2 (6 bases each). CDR3 length equals 14 residues. Germline CDR1 and CDR2: MNHNS and SASEGT. The ends were cut back, 2 bases at V and 7 bases at J, with 12 bases in the middle. DNA of the CDR3: TGTGCCAGCAGTGAACAGGGGAGGTGGAACATTCAGTACTTC. Residues: CASSEQGRWNIQYF.

This clonotype was seen repeatedly, ten times or more. The V gene is TRBV11-3, the J gene TRBJ2-1; 10 bases line up with TRBD2. The junction had 7 bases not matched to a gene; V was cut back by 5 bases and J by 9 bases. The CDR3 is 14 amino acids. CDR1 is SGHNT and CDR2 is YENEEA in the germline V gene. The CDR3 DNA follows: TGTGCCAGCAGCCCCCCGGGACTAGCGAGTGAGCAGTTCTTC. Translation: CASSPPGLASEQFF.

This clonotype has a count of ten or more. This chain links TRBV28 with TRBJ1-1; D gene uncertain. The CDR3 contains 13 residues. Germline CDR1 is MDHEN and CDR2 is SYDVKM. The germline V and J ends were trimmed by 2 bases and 1 base, with 5 bases remaining between them. DNA for the CDR3: TGTGCCAGCAGTTTACCCTCGAACACTGAAGCTTTCTTT. It is translated as CASSLPSNTEAFF.

This clonotype was seen at least ten times. V gene TRBV28 combines with J gene TRBJ1-2, with D hard to call. The CDR3 spans 14 residues. V dropped 1 base and J dropped 4 bases, with 10 bases sitting between them. Germline V gene lookup returns CDR1 MDHEN and CDR2 SYDVKM. CDR3 in DNA: TGTGCCAGCAGTTTATATCTGGGATCCTATGGCTACACCTTC. Protein sequence: CASSLYLGSYGYTF.